The present T cell receptor (beta chain) was sequenced within a study of T cell repertoires in cytomegalovirus infection. Turning to the study itself: Public TCR beta signatures provided an indication of both CMV infection and a matching HLA type.

This clonotype was detected only a few times. A much larger clone differs from this one at a single base, so this may be a read error. Each CDR3 protein gets one entry after TCRdb re-called the reads with MiXCR. In the table there are almost 550,000 distinct CDR3 sequences, 15% to 20% of which are singletons. There are 17 residues in the CDR3. The germline CDR1 and CDR2 sequences are SGHAT and FQDESV (reference sequence). The V end was cut by 2 bases, the J end by 3 bases, with 19 bases between. The rearrangement links TRBV11-1 to TRBJ1-2, with D possibly being TRBD1 (5 bases). Sequenced: CD8+ T cells from PBMCs. The receptor comes from a human donor in good health (CMV status not recorded). Some clones in this sample may be carry-over from other donors' samples. This CDR3 is CASSLTGLGESDYGYTF. The CDR3 DNA reads TGTGCCAGCAGCTTAACGGGTCTGGGGGAGTCTGACTATGGCTACACCTTC.